A single T cell receptor (beta chain) is shown here with its context. What it binds is unknown. This specimen belongs to a study of cytomegalovirus exposure and HLA in healthy donors. Whole-study context: Most donors, 80% to 90% of 398 genotyped, fell in the Caucasian-associated ancestry cluster.

This CDR3 comprises 14 residues. Germline CDR1 and CDR2: SGHAT and FQNNGV. The V end was cut by 5 bases, the J end by 2 bases, with 10 bases between. Study outcomes and limitations: TCR beta sequences reportedly predicted the HLA-A and HLA-B alleles of most subjects accurately. It was reported that the classifier diagnosed cytomegalovirus status with high specificity and sensitivity in both the original and validation cohorts. CMV serostatus was the only immune exposure information that was available.

PCR was performed using 60 Vbeta and 13 Jbeta primers. Produced via immunoSEQ multiplex PCR; TCRdb's table is partial and in-frame only. This sample yields 170,000 or so clones, of which about 83% are seen a single time; 4.8% belongs to the top ten. The TCR was taken from a girl aged 10-17 years in good health and CMV-seropositive. Sample: PBMCs. The chain carries TRBV11-2 and TRBJ1-3; maybe TRBD1 (5 bases). This chain's CDR3 is CASSPDRTGNTIYF. The CDR3 DNA is TGTGCCAGCAGCCCCGACAGAACTGGAAACACCATATATTTT. Variable domain in full (rest from reference TRBV11-2 and TRBJ1-3): EAGVAQSPRYKIIEKRQSVAFWCNPISGHATLYWYQQILGQGPKLLIQFQNNGVVDDSQLPKDRFSAERLKGVDSTLKIQPAKLEDSAVYLCASSPDRTGNTIYFGEGSWLTVV.